This paragraph reports one T cell receptor beta chain. What it recognizes is unknown. The data belong to a study of T cells in localized non-small cell lung cancer. Germline CDR1 and CDR2: SGHTS and YDEGEE. V lost 3 bases to trimming and J lost 5 bases; unmatched junction nucleotides: 12. The CDR3 extends over 16 amino acids. Measured with immunoSEQ multiplex PCR; TCRdb has only the in-frame clones, and not every one. The top ten clones hold 18% of a sample with around 50,000 clones, 86% of them seen once. Whole-study findings and limits: Sequence data derive from only one tumor region, so heterogeneity remains possible. Within adjacent lung there appeared a median about 54 of the top 100 tumor clones.

This clonotype was sampled from a male donor aged 60 or over with stage III squamous cell lung carcinoma. The source material was peripheral blood, sampled before any cancer treatment. This rearrangement joins TRBV5-8 to TRBJ2-5; 8 nucleotides align to TRBD1. The DNA of the CDR3 is TGTGCCAGCAGCTGGGGAAGACAGGGGACGGGGGAGACCCAGTACTTC. Translation: CASSWGRQGTGETQYF.